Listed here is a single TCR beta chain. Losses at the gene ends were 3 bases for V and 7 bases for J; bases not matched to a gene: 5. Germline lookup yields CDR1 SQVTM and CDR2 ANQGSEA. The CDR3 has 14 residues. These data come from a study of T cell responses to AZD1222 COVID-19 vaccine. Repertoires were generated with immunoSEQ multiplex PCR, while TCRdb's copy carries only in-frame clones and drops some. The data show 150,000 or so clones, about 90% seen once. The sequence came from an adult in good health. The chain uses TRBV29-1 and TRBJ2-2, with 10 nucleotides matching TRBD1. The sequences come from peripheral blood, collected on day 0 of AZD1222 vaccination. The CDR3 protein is CSVEGQGSSGELFF. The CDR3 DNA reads TGCAGCGTTGAGGGACAGGGGTCGAGCGGGGAGCTGTTTTTT.